This T cell receptor (beta chain) stems from a study of CD8 T cells in ankylosing spondylitis. Ten or more counts support this clonotype. What it binds is unknown. Study results and caveats: Certain motif variants had earlier been reported in reactive arthritis synovial fluid and blood. Reportedly, significant enrichment of disease-linked clones occurred in matched ankylosing spondylitis synovial fluid.

V lost 3 bases, J lost 0 bases, and 7 bases lay in between. The CDR3 contains 13 residues. CDR1 is SQVTM and CDR2 is ANQGSEA in the germline V gene. Each CDR3 protein is one row after TCRdb ran MiXCR on the 5' RACE reads. This sample carries about 250,000 distinct CDR3 sequences, about 10% of them seen once, and the ten largest clones take roughly 2.5%. J is TRBJ2-3 and V is TRBV29-1; D gene uncertain. What was sequenced was blood, either unsorted or a sorted T cell fraction (not recorded which). The sequence came from a male donor with ankylosing spondylitis or in good health (not recorded which). The chain's CDR3 is CSVDTASTDTQYF. The CDR3, as DNA: TGCAGCGTTGATACCGCCAGCACAGATACGCAGTATTTT.